These T cell receptor beta chains were read from a single sample in a study of blood T cell repertoires in COVID-19. Clones were sequenced by immunoSEQ multiplex PCR, and TCRdb holds only the in-frame ones, with some missing. The sample records approximately 100,000 clones, 80% to 90% being singletons. The sequencing input was peripheral blood. The receptor source for this set is a human donor with acute or convalescent COVID-19. The donor label of this sample is uncertain. Both conserved end residues are trimmed from each CDR3. The order of the fields is J gene, V gene, clone size, CDR3 protein. Size is omitted from some rows. Given values are once, few, many or a class for expanded clones.

>TRBJ2-5|TRBV2|-
ASLAEDQETQY
>TRBJ2-7|TRBV3-1/TRBV3-2|-
ASSKNTRNEQY
>TRBJ2-7|TRBV30|-
AWSVRDRGYEQY
>TRBJ2-3|TRBV25-1|-
ASSARTGLWIDTQY
>TRBJ1-1|TRBV7-3|-
ASSDSSNTEAF
>TRBJ2-5|TRBV5-1|-
ASSLQGRAQETQY
>TRBJ2-2|TRBV6-1|-
ASSEPVSPPGLAGGHRNTGELF
>TRBJ1-1|TRBV4-3|-
ASSQDPDNKMNTEAF
>TRBJ2-2|TRBV5-5|-
ASSQRNIRDSTGELF
>TRBJ2-1|TRBV2|few
ASREDRTSEWNEQF
>TRBJ1-5|TRBV18|-
ASSPPGGSNQPQH
>TRBJ1-6|TRBV10-3|-
AIRGTGGDNSPLH
>TRBJ2-7|TRBV4-1|-
ASSQGQGAYEQY
>TRBJ1-6|TRBV7-8|-
ASSLGSTYNSPLH
>TRBJ1-3|TRBV4-1|-
ASSQDPLPTGFSGNTIY
>TRBJ2-1|TRBV27|-
ATQPRRGPYNEQF
>TRBJ1-1|TRBV6-4|-
ASSLDSRDTEAF
>TRBJ2-7|TRBV7-6|-
ASSLGPSGVYEQY
>TRBJ1-2|TRBV27|few
ASSLVGGRGSGYT
>TRBJ2-7|TRBV19|-
ASSTGGARGSYEQY
>TRBJ2-3|TRBV7-2|-
ASSSGQGGDTQY
>TRBJ2-7|TRBV28|-
ASSLSQVYEQY
>TRBJ2-2|TRBV15|few
ATSRAGTGELF
>TRBJ2-3|TRBV16|-
ASSPGSPDTQY
>TRBJ2-1|TRBV15|-
ATSREGQGADNEQF
>TRBJ2-7|TRBV5-4|few
ASSLSGTGDEQY
>TRBJ1-1|TRBV7-2|once
ASIGAGETEAF
>TRBJ1-2|TRBV6-5|-
ASRSGYGYT
>TRBJ2-1|TRBV2|many
ASIELEQF
>TRBJ2-1|TRBV19|-
ASRSSSSYNEQF
>TRBJ2-3|TRBV5-4|-
ASSFSGGYTDTQY
>TRBJ2-2|TRBV5-1|-
ASSRGQIGHTGELF
>TRBJ2-1|TRBV2|-
ASSIGGGPIQF
>TRBJ2-1|TRBV6-5|few
ASRTGPISYNEQF
>TRBJ1-2|TRBV6-2/TRBV6-3|-
ASSWTRTGYYGYT
>TRBJ1-1|TRBV18|-
ASSLDREGVTEAF
>TRBJ2-7|TRBV3-1/TRBV3-2|-
ASSRVVRSYEQY
>TRBJ2-1|TRBV29-1|-
SVERTDNNEQF
>TRBJ1-5|TRBV7-2|-
ASSPNAAGNSNQPQH
>TRBJ2-1|TRBV2|-
ASSAGTDNEQF
>TRBJ1-2|TRBV4-2|-
ASSQDTGTGTYGYT
>TRBJ2-1|TRBV5-1|-
ASSRLEYNEQF
>TRBJ1-4|TRBV15|once
ATSRGGQLLNEKLF
>TRBJ2-1|TRBV19|-
ASSPLGQGAYNEQF
>TRBJ1-5|TRBV6-4|-
ASSDLGGSNQPQH
>TRBJ1-5|TRBV6-5|-
ASHLGGQPQH
>TRBJ2-7|TRBV2|-
ASRARLAGGGEQY
>TRBJ2-1|TRBV6-6|-
ASRREGLEQF
>TRBJ2-7|TRBV6-6|-
ASSYSTGKLLYEQY
>TRBJ1-2|TRBV2|-
ASRLTGGYT
>TRBJ1-1|TRBV28|-
ASEEAFIMNTEAF
>TRBJ2-5|TRBV3-1/TRBV3-2|-
ASSQVAGTRPETQY
>TRBJ2-3|TRBV12-5|-
ASGLFPSGVTDTQY
>TRBJ1-1|TRBV6-5|-
ASSFLTGENTEAF
>TRBJ1-1|TRBV5-1|-
ASSLEGRTEAF
>TRBJ1-6|TRBV9|-
ASSVARESYNSPLH
>TRBJ1-3|TRBV5-1|-
ASSSSGTGYGNTIY
>TRBJ2-1|TRBV4-3|-
ASSQGPAGGLGEQF
>TRBJ1-2|TRBV7-3|-
ASSHTAGEGYT
>TRBJ2-2|TRBV28|once
ASSLQGLAENTGELF